This T cell receptor beta chain was obtained from a study of blood T cell repertoires in COVID-19. Background on the study: Italy, Spain and the United States were the sources of the convalescent and acute COVID-19 samples. The cDNA or gDNA used as material had been derived from T cells, B-cell-depleted T cells, or PBMCs.

The authors' processing: Amplified reference gene primers provided the basis for estimating nucleated cell counts. Assay used: immunoSEQ multiplex PCR; TCRdb lists only in-frame clones, some missing. The V and J calls and clone size come from that table; D and trimming were worked out from the DNA. This sample yields about 100,000 clones, of which about 86% are seen a single time; more than 1% belongs to the top ten. Trimming cost V 1 base and J 0 bases, with 10 bases left between them. Germline lookup yields CDR1 LGHDT and CDR2 YNNKEL (reference sequence). The CDR3 sequence is 15 residues long. The TCR was taken from a man older than 75 with active or convalescent COVID-19. Specimen: peripheral blood. V gene TRBV3-1 (or the pseudogene TRBV3-2) combines with J gene TRBJ2-7; D not resolved. This CDR3 reads CASSQVSQHSYEQYF. The CDR3 coding sequence is TGTGCCAGCAGCCAAGTTAGCCAGCACTCCTACGAGCAGTACTTC.